This TCR beta chain emerged from a study of blood T cell repertoires in COVID-19. Overall study context: Samples of COVID-19 (acute and convalescent) were obtained from the United States, Italy and Spain. PBMCs, B-cell-depleted T cells, or T cells were the source of the cDNA or gDNA that made up the material.

The V gene lost 7 bases and the J gene lost 3 bases, with 12 bases spanning the gap. The length of the CDR3 is 13 residues. Clones were sequenced by immunoSEQ multiplex PCR, and TCRdb holds only the in-frame ones, with some missing. The table has under 300,000 clones, 89% seen once. The receptor was isolated from a woman aged 35 to 49 who had recovered from COVID-19. Sample: peripheral blood. The chain joins TRBV12-3 or TRBV12-4 to TRBJ1-2; no reliable D call. The chain's CDR3 is CASTLGLYYGYTF. The CDR3 DNA follows: TGTGCCAGCACCCTTGGGCTTTACTATGGCTACACCTTC.